The rows below give T cell receptor beta chains drawn from one sample of a study of HIV-infected patients and healthy controls. MiXCR, run by TCRdb on the 5' RACE reads, gives a single entry per CDR3 protein. The table records around 18,000 distinct CDR3 sequences, roughly a tenth of them present only once. Input material: blood. These receptors all stem from an adult in good health. The CDR3 runs from the conserved cysteine through the conserved F or W. The order of the fields is V gene, J gene, clone size, D gene, CDR3 DNA, CDR3 protein. D genes are given only for firm matches. Where a row states a size, it is once, few, many or the class of an expanded clone; other rows omit it.

V gene: TRBV5-1; J gene: TRBJ2-3; clone size: medium-sized; D gene: -; CDR3 DNA: TGCGCCAGCAGCTTCGGCGGGACAGTTACAGATACGCAGTATTTT; CDR3 protein: CASSFGGTVTDTQYF
V gene: TRBV28; J gene: TRBJ2-6; clone size: -; D gene: TRBD2; CDR3 DNA: TGTGCCAGCAGCTTAAGGGAGGGTCGGGGCTCTGGGGCCAACGTCCTGACTTTC; CDR3 protein: CASSLREGRGSGANVLTF
V gene: TRBV7-6; J gene: TRBJ2-3; clone size: -; D gene: TRBD2; CDR3 DNA: TGTGCCAGCAGCTCCGGACTAGCGGGAGGCTCTAGCACAGATACGCAGTATTTT; CDR3 protein: CASSSGLAGGSSTDTQYF
V gene: TRBV3-1; J gene: TRBJ2-5; clone size: many; D gene: -; CDR3 DNA: TGTGCCAGCAGCCAAACCTTTTTGACAGGTCGGCAAGAGACCCAGTACTTC; CDR3 protein: CASSQTFLTGRQETQYF
V gene: TRBV4-2; J gene: TRBJ1-5; clone size: many; D gene: TRBD1; CDR3 DNA: TGTGCCAGCAGCCAAGGACAGGGGAGAGGTCAGCCCCAGCATTTT; CDR3 protein: CASSQGQGRGQPQHF
V gene: TRBV28; J gene: TRBJ2-7; clone size: many; D gene: -; CDR3 DNA: TGTGCCAGCAGTCCCCCGGCCTACGAGCAGTACTTC; CDR3 protein: CASSPPAYEQYF
V gene: TRBV5-4; J gene: TRBJ2-7; clone size: many; D gene: -; CDR3 DNA: TGTGCCAGCAGCCCAAACCAGGGCCCGTCGGCCGAGCAGTACTTC; CDR3 protein: CASSPNQGPSAEQYF
V gene: TRBV28; J gene: TRBJ2-3; clone size: many; D gene: TRBD2; CDR3 DNA: TGTGCCAGCAGTCCGGCGGGACTAGCGGCAGATACGCAGTATTTT; CDR3 protein: CASSPAGLAADTQYF
V gene: TRBV7-2; J gene: TRBJ2-6; clone size: medium-sized; D gene: TRBD1; CDR3 DNA: TGTGCCAGCAGCCGGGACAGGGGGTCGACCGTCCTGACTTTC; CDR3 protein: CASSRDRGSTVLTF
V gene: TRBV12-3/TRBV12-4; J gene: TRBJ2-1; clone size: many; D gene: TRBD1; CDR3 DNA: TGTGCCAGCACACCAGGACAGGGTTTCTATGAGCAGTTCTTC; CDR3 protein: CASTPGQGFYEQFF
V gene: TRBV7-3; J gene: TRBJ2-1; clone size: many; D gene: -; CDR3 DNA: TGTGCCAGCAGCCCCAAAGGCACGGGTAGGGATGAGCAGTTCTTC; CDR3 protein: CASSPKGTGRDEQFF
V gene: TRBV7-8; J gene: TRBJ2-5; clone size: -; D gene: TRBD2; CDR3 DNA: TGTGCCAGCAGCTTAGGGAACCGCGGGAGTGGAGAGACCCAGTACTTC; CDR3 protein: CASSLGNRGSGETQYF
V gene: TRBV7-2; J gene: TRBJ2-5; clone size: many; D gene: TRBD2; CDR3 DNA: TGTGCCAGCAGCTTACTAGCGGGGACCCAAGAGACCCAGTACTTC; CDR3 protein: CASSLLAGTQETQYF
V gene: TRBV6-2/TRBV6-3; J gene: TRBJ2-3; clone size: many; D gene: -; CDR3 DNA: TGTGCCAGCAGTTCTCGGGGTCGGGGCTCAGATACGCAGTATTTT; CDR3 protein: CASSSRGRGSDTQYF
V gene: TRBV18; J gene: TRBJ2-7; clone size: few; D gene: -; CDR3 DNA: TGTGCCAGCTCACCATCTGTGCTGTTGTCGGGGAGCTCCTACGAGCAGTACTTC; CDR3 protein: CASSPSVLLSGSSYEQYF
V gene: TRBV4-1; J gene: TRBJ1-5; clone size: medium-sized; D gene: -; CDR3 DNA: TGCGCCAGCAGCCAAGCCCGGCAGCCCAATCAGCCCCAGCATTTT; CDR3 protein: CASSQARQPNQPQHF
V gene: TRBV5-1; J gene: TRBJ2-6; clone size: -; D gene: -; CDR3 DNA: TGCGCCAGCAGGGCAACCCCTGGGGCCAACGTCCTGACTTTC; CDR3 protein: CASRATPGANVLTF
V gene: TRBV7-6; J gene: TRBJ2-4; clone size: many; D gene: TRBD1; CDR3 DNA: TGTGCCAGCAGCCCCCGGGACAGCACCAAAAACATTCAGTACTTC; CDR3 protein: CASSPRDSTKNIQYF
V gene: TRBV30; J gene: TRBJ1-5; clone size: -; D gene: TRBD1; CDR3 DNA: TGTGCCTGGGGGGACAGGGACAATCAGCCCCAGCATTTT; CDR3 protein: CAWGDRDNQPQHF
V gene: TRBV29-1; J gene: TRBJ1-1; clone size: few; D gene: -; CDR3 DNA: TGCAGCGTTGACAGGGGGAACACTGAAGCTTTCTTT; CDR3 protein: CSVDRGNTEAFF
V gene: TRBV6-2/TRBV6-3; J gene: TRBJ2-7; clone size: many; D gene: TRBD2; CDR3 DNA: TGTGCCAGCAGTTACGGGACTAGGAGGTCCTACGAGCAGTACTTC; CDR3 protein: CASSYGTRRSYEQYF
V gene: TRBV6-5; J gene: TRBJ2-7; clone size: -; D gene: -; CDR3 DNA: TGTGCCAGCAGTTACGTGGGATCCGGACACTCCTACGAGCAGTACTTC; CDR3 protein: CASSYVGSGHSYEQYF
V gene: TRBV12-3/TRBV12-4; J gene: TRBJ1-1; clone size: many; D gene: TRBD1; CDR3 DNA: TGTGCCAGCAACCTGGACAGGGCGACGAACACTGAAGCTTTCTTT; CDR3 protein: CASNLDRATNTEAFF
V gene: TRBV6-6; J gene: TRBJ2-1; clone size: many; D gene: TRBD2; CDR3 DNA: TGTGCCAGCAGTTACGGGACTAGCTTATACAATGAGCAGTTCTTC; CDR3 protein: CASSYGTSLYNEQFF
V gene: TRBV6-2/TRBV6-3; J gene: TRBJ2-7; clone size: many; D gene: -; CDR3 DNA: TGTGCCAGCAGTCCTAGCAACTACGAGCAGTACTTC; CDR3 protein: CASSPSNYEQYF
V gene: TRBV19; J gene: TRBJ1-4; clone size: many; D gene: -; CDR3 DNA: TGTGCCAGTAGTATCAAGGAAAGGGGACTGTTTTTT; CDR3 protein: CASSIKERGLFF
V gene: TRBV12-3/TRBV12-4; J gene: TRBJ2-7; clone size: once; D gene: -; CDR3 DNA: TGTGCCAGCGCCGGGGGCAGCTCCTACGAGCAGTACTTC; CDR3 protein: CASAGGSSYEQYF
V gene: TRBV18; J gene: TRBJ2-1; clone size: many; D gene: -; CDR3 DNA: TGTGCCAGCTCACCGGCTTTGGGCCTAGCGATCAATGAGCAGTTCTTC; CDR3 protein: CASSPALGLAINEQFF